A single sample is the source of the 15 T cell receptor beta chains below, sequenced in a study of blood T cell repertoires in COVID-19. Assay: immunoSEQ multiplex PCR; the TCRdb copy retains only in-frame clones and omits some. The table lists 300,000 to 450,000 clones, 88% of them singletons. Sample: PBMCs or T cells enriched from blood (not recorded which). Receptors were obtained from a woman under 30 who had recovered from COVID-19.

V gene TRBV29-1 combines with J gene TRBJ1-1, with no clear D. Trimming left V 7 bases short and J 2 bases short, with 14 bases between. This CDR3 has 13 amino acids. Germline values: CDR1 SQVTM, CDR2 ANQGSEA. DNA of the CDR3: TGCAGCGCAGGAGGCCTTTCCAACACTGAAGCTTTCTTT. It translates to CSAGGLSNTEAFF.

This chain joins TRBV5-1 and TRBJ1-2; D perhaps matches TRBD1 (6 bases). This CDR3 is 14 amino acids long. From germline, CDR1 is SGHRS and CDR2 YFSETQ. Deletions cut 3 bases from V and 3 bases from J, with 12 bases between. CDR3 in DNA: TGCGCCAGCAGCTCTGGACAGAGTGACTATGGCTACACCTTC. Protein: CASSSGQSDYGYTF.

The chain employs TRBV5-6 and TRBJ2-1, with D perhaps TRBD1 (5 bases). The CDR3 loop spans 15 amino acids. V lost 7 bases and J lost 7, with 21 bases in between. Germline lookup yields CDR1 SGHDT and CDR2 YYEEEE. This chain's CDR3 is CASGRVREGENEQFF. CDR3 DNA: TGTGCCAGCGGCCGAGTCAGGGAAGGTGAAAATGAGCAGTTCTTC. Complete variable domain (other parts from reference TRBV5-6 and TRBJ2-1): DAGVTQSPTHLIKTRGQQVTLRCSPKSGHDTVSWYQQALGQGPQFIFQYYEEEERQRGNFPDRFSGHQFPNYSSELNVNALLLGDSALYLCASGRVREGENEQFFGPGTRLTVL.

The rearrangement joins TRBV28 to TRBJ1-2; 9 nucleotides match TRBD1. Per the germline V gene, CDR1 is MDHEN and CDR2 is SYDVKM. The CDR3 loop spans 15 amino acids. V gave up 7 bases and J gave up 7 bases; unmatched junction bases: 13. The CDR3 region is CASTSPGQGPSGYTF. The CDR3 region has the DNA TGTGCCAGCACGAGTCCGGGACAGGGCCCATCTGGCTACACCTTC.

The V and J genes are TRBV18 and TRBJ2-7, with D possibly TRBD2 on 6 matching bases. The CDR3 totals 13 residues. Trimming took off 8 bases at V and 6 bases at J, with 17 bases between the two ends. From germline, CDR1 is KGHSH and CDR2 LQKENI. CDR3 amino acids: CASAAYGGSEQYF. The CDR3 DNA sequence: TGTGCCAGCGCGGCCTACGGGGGTAGCGAGCAGTACTTC.

The chain uses TRBV9 and TRBJ2-5; 8 nucleotides match TRBD2. The CDR3 loop spans 15 amino acids. J lost 2 bases, V lost 0 bases, and 3 bases had no gene match. Germline CDR1 reads SGDLS; CDR2 reads YYNGEE. CDR3 sequence reads: CASSVVAGIQETQYF. The CDR3 nucleotides are TGTGCCAGCAGCGTAGTAGCGGGGATTCAAGAGACCCAGTACTTC.

This chain uses TRBV19 with TRBJ2-3, with a possible D match to TRBD2 (6 bases). V was cut by 3 bases and J by 6 bases, with 10 bases left in between. The CDR3 has 13 amino acids. Germline CDR1 is LNHDA and CDR2 is SQIVND (reference sequence). The DNA of the CDR3 is TGTGCCAGTAGTATTGCGGCGGGGGATACGCAGTATTTT. It is translated as CASSIAAGDTQYF.

V usage is TRBV6-5 and J usage is TRBJ2-7; possible D gene TRBD1, 7 bases. The V end lost 8 bases, the J end lost 3 bases, and 17 bases lay between the germline ends. The CDR3 consists of 14 residues. Germline lookup yields CDR1 MNHEY and CDR2 SVGAGI. CDR3 DNA: TGTGCCAGCCCCCTCGCGGGGACAGACTACGAGCAGTACTTC. It is translated as CASPLAGTDYEQYF.

The chain joins TRBV27 to TRBJ1-6; 9 bases agree with TRBD1. V gave up 0 bases and J gave up 9 bases; unmatched junction bases: 6. Germline CDR1 reads MNHEY; CDR2 reads SMNVEV (reference sequence). The CDR3 runs 16 residues. DNA of the CDR3: TGTGCCAGCAGTTTATCAAACAGGGGGCTCGGTTCACCCCTCCACTTT. This translates into CASSLSNRGLGSPLHF.

This clone appeared once. The chain recombines TRBV19 with TRBJ1-4, with TRBD1 identical over 7 bases. This CDR3 spans 17 amino acids. CDR1 is LNHDA, CDR2 SQIVND, per germline (reference sequence). The junction had 11 bases not matched to a gene; V was cut back by 7 bases and J by 0 bases. The CDR3 DNA follows: TGTGCCAGTACCGGAAACAGGGGACGCTCAACTAATGAAAAACTGTTTTTT. Its protein is CASTGNRGRSTNEKLFF.

The chain has TRBV28 and TRBJ1-5; 10 bases map to TRBD1. The CDR3 sequence is 14 residues long. The J segment lost 4 bases and the V segment lost 5 bases, leaving 2 bases of the junction unmatched. Germline V gene data show CDR1 as MDHEN and CDR2 as SYDVKM. CDR3 amino acids: CASSRTGGNQPQHF. CDR3 sequence (DNA): TGTGCCAGCAGTCGGACAGGGGGTAATCAGCCCCAGCATTTT.

This chain connects TRBV5-1 to TRBJ1-2; 8 nucleotides line up with TRBD1. Germline lookup yields CDR1 SGHRS and CDR2 YFSETQ. With V trimmed by 0 bases and J by 4 bases, 5 bases remained unmatched. This CDR3 has 15 amino acids. In nucleotides, the CDR3 is TGCGCCAGCAGCTTGGCAGGGGGCGCAAGCTATGGCTACACCTTC. This codes for CASSLAGGASYGYTF.

The chain combines TRBV5-4 with TRBJ2-3; no clear D. V lost 0 bases and J lost 2, with 7 bases in between. Germline CDR1 SGHNT, CDR2 YYREEE (reference sequence). CDR3 length equals 14 residues. This CDR3 reads CASSLVEATDTQYF. In DNA form, the CDR3 reads TGTGCCAGCAGCTTGGTCGAGGCCACAGATACGCAGTATTTT.

The chain couples TRBV30 to TRBJ2-7; possibly TRBD1 for D (5 bases). V was clipped by 0 bases and J by 3 bases, with 12 bases between them. Germline V gene sequence: CDR1 GTSNPN, CDR2 SVGIG (reference sequence). This CDR3 is 14 amino acids long. The DNA of the CDR3 is TGTGCCTGGAGTGTATATACAGGACGCTACGAGCAGTACTTC. Protein sequence: CAWSVYTGRYEQYF.

The chain joins TRBV6-5 to TRBJ2-2; maybe TRBD1 (6 bases). The CDR3 length is 14 residues. The germline CDR1 and CDR2 sequences are MNHEY and SVGAGI. V lost 6 bases and J 1 base, leaving 9 bases between the germline ends. The CDR3 nucleotides read TGTGCCAGCAGCGCGACAGGGAACACCGGGGAGCTGTTTTTT. Encoded protein: CASSATGNTGELFF.